Listed below are T cell receptor beta chains from one sample, sequenced in a study of T cell clonotyping in hematopoietic cell transplantation. Measured with immunoSEQ multiplex PCR; TCRdb has only the in-frame clones, and not every one. Of around 25,000 clones listed, less than 75% are singletons. The input for sequencing was peripheral blood mononuclear cells, taken before stem cell transplant. Source of these receptors: a middle-aged man with myelodysplastic syndrome. Some clones in this sample may be carry-over from other donors' samples. Each CDR3 is given with its conserved first and last residue. The D gene is left open where the match is weak. Rows may omit the clone size; those that give it use once, few, many or a size class.

v_call: TRBV7-2
clone_size: .
d_call: .
j_call: TRBJ1-1
cdr3_nt: TGTGCCAGCAGCTGGTTAGGGGGAAACACTGAAGCTTTCTTT
cdr3_aa: CASSWLGGNTEAFF

v_call: TRBV6-1
clone_size: .
d_call: .
j_call: TRBJ1-1
cdr3_nt: TGTGCCAGCAGTGAAGAACCGAACACTGAAGCTTTCTTT
cdr3_aa: CASSEEPNTEAFF

v_call: TRBV19
clone_size: .
d_call: .
j_call: TRBJ2-7
cdr3_nt: TGTGCCAGTGGCAGGGGGGAGTACGAGCAGTACTTC
cdr3_aa: CASGRGEYEQYF

v_call: TRBV2
clone_size: .
d_call: .
j_call: TRBJ1-1
cdr3_nt: TGTGCCAGCAGTGAACGACAGACCATGAACACTGAAGCTTTCTTT
cdr3_aa: CASSERQTMNTEAFF

v_call: TRBV7-3
clone_size: .
d_call: .
j_call: TRBJ1-6
cdr3_nt: TGTGCCAGCAGCATAAAAAAGGGGCCATGGGATTCACCCCTCCACTTT
cdr3_aa: CASSIKKGPWDSPLHF

v_call: TRBV6-5
clone_size: .
d_call: TRBD2
j_call: TRBJ2-7
cdr3_nt: TGTGCCAGCACTCCCATGACTAGCGGGGACTACGAGCAGTACTTC
cdr3_aa: CASTPMTSGDYEQYF

v_call: TRBV6-5
clone_size: .
d_call: TRBD2
j_call: TRBJ2-2
cdr3_nt: TGTGCCAGCAGTTACTCTGGACCTAGCGGCGGGGAGCTGTTTTTT
cdr3_aa: CASSYSGPSGGELFF

v_call: TRBV28
clone_size: .
d_call: TRBD1
j_call: TRBJ2-7
cdr3_nt: TGTGCCAGCAGTTCCCGGGACAGGGGGGCCTACGAGCAGTACTTC
cdr3_aa: CASSSRDRGAYEQYF

v_call: TRBV30
clone_size: .
d_call: .
j_call: TRBJ1-6
cdr3_nt: TGTGCCTGGAGTGCCGGGACTAACTATAATTCACCCCTCCACTTT
cdr3_aa: CAWSAGTNYNSPLHF

v_call: TRBV4-1
clone_size: .
d_call: .
j_call: TRBJ1-2
cdr3_nt: TGCGCCAGCAGCGGGGTAGGACATTATGGCTACACCTTC
cdr3_aa: CASSGVGHYGYTF

v_call: TRBV30
clone_size: .
d_call: .
j_call: TRBJ1-1
cdr3_nt: TGTGCCTGGAGTACAACCGGGACACCAATCACTGAAGCTTTCTTT
cdr3_aa: CAWSTTGTPITEAFF

v_call: TRBV6-4
clone_size: .
d_call: .
j_call: TRBJ2-2
cdr3_nt: TGTGCCAGCAGTTCCGGGGATGACACCGGGGAGCTGTTTTTT
cdr3_aa: CASSSGDDTGELFF

v_call: TRBV7-6
clone_size: once
d_call: .
j_call: TRBJ2-6
cdr3_nt: TGTGCCAGCAGCTTAGCGGACTCTGGGGCCAACGTCCTGACTTTC
cdr3_aa: CASSLADSGANVLTF

v_call: TRBV7-2
clone_size: .
d_call: .
j_call: TRBJ2-7
cdr3_nt: TGTGCCAGCAGCGTCCGACAGGTAGGATCGGTCGGGCAGTACTTC
cdr3_aa: CASSVRQVGSVGQYF

v_call: TRBV28
clone_size: few
d_call: TRBD1
j_call: TRBJ2-7
cdr3_nt: TGTGCCAGCAGTTCGGACAGGTTGAAGTACTTC
cdr3_aa: CASSSDRLKYF

v_call: TRBV13
clone_size: medium-sized
d_call: TRBD2
j_call: TRBJ2-1
cdr3_nt: TGTGCCAGCAGCGACCTAGCGGGTATGCTCGGTCGGCAGTTCTTC
cdr3_aa: CASSDLAGMLGRQFF

v_call: TRBV11-1
clone_size: .
d_call: .
j_call: TRBJ1-1
cdr3_nt: TGTGCCAGCAGCCCGCGATTTCAGAATGAAGCTTTCTTT
cdr3_aa: CASSPRFQNEAFF

v_call: TRBV27
clone_size: .
d_call: .
j_call: TRBJ2-3
cdr3_nt: TGTGCCAGCAGTACCCGGCCGGACTCTTACACAGATACGCAGTATTTT
cdr3_aa: CASSTRPDSYTDTQYF

v_call: TRBV29-1
clone_size: .
d_call: .
j_call: TRBJ2-5
cdr3_nt: TGCAGCGTTGGAGGACAGTGGGTTGAGACCCAGTACTTC
cdr3_aa: CSVGGQWVETQYF

v_call: TRBV5-1
clone_size: .
d_call: .
j_call: TRBJ2-5
cdr3_nt: TGCGCCAGCAGCTCCGGGACGGGATTTACCCAAACAGAGACCCAGTACTTC
cdr3_aa: CASSSGTGFTQTETQYF

v_call: TRBV5-1
clone_size: .
d_call: TRBD1
j_call: TRBJ1-4
cdr3_nt: TGCGCCAGCAGCCTAGGACAGGGACGGGAAAAACTGTTTTTT
cdr3_aa: CASSLGQGREKLFF

v_call: TRBV29-1
clone_size: .
d_call: .
j_call: TRBJ1-2
cdr3_nt: TGCAGCGCTTCCTCGACCCCTTATGGCTACACCTTC
cdr3_aa: CSASSTPYGYTF

v_call: TRBV5-6
clone_size: .
d_call: TRBD1
j_call: TRBJ1-5
cdr3_nt: TGTGCCAGCAGCGCGGGACAGGCTGTTTGGACCCAGCATTTT
cdr3_aa: CASSAGQAVWTQHF

v_call: TRBV11-2
clone_size: .
d_call: .
j_call: TRBJ2-7
cdr3_nt: TGTGCCAGCAGCTCCCGTCCGGACGAGCAGTACTTC
cdr3_aa: CASSSRPDEQYF

v_call: TRBV13
clone_size: .
d_call: .
j_call: TRBJ2-5
cdr3_nt: TGTGCCAGCAGCTTAGGTCAAGAGACCCAGTACTTC
cdr3_aa: CASSLGQETQYF

v_call: TRBV7-9
clone_size: .
d_call: TRBD1
j_call: TRBJ1-2
cdr3_nt: TGTGCCAGCAGCTTGGCCGGGACAGGGGTCTATGGCTACACCTTC
cdr3_aa: CASSLAGTGVYGYTF

v_call: TRBV9
clone_size: .
d_call: .
j_call: TRBJ1-4
cdr3_nt: TGTGCCAGCAGCGTAGACGGCCAACCGGGAGGTGAAAAACTGTTTTTT
cdr3_aa: CASSVDGQPGGEKLFF